One sample yielded the 28 T cell receptor beta chains listed below, sequenced in a study of shared clonotypes between healthy human individuals. Clones were sequenced by immunoSEQ multiplex PCR, and TCRdb holds only the in-frame ones, with some missing. Here the sample spans approximately 110,000 clones, roughly 66% being singletons. Sequencing input: memory CD8+ T cells sorted from blood. Indicated subset: CD45RO+ cells pooled with CCR7-negative TemRA cells. Source of these receptors: a woman under 40 in good health.

This chain connects TRBV5-1 to TRBJ2-5, with TRBD1 identical over 8 bases. This CDR3 spans 15 amino acids. From germline, CDR1 is SGHRS and CDR2 YFSETQ. V lost 3 bases and J lost 2; bases outside the gene matches: 6. As DNA, the CDR3 is TGCGCCAGCAGCTACGGACAGGGCCTTCAAGAGACCCAGTACTTC. It is translated as CASSYGQGLQETQYF.

The V gene is TRBV19, the J gene TRBJ1-1, with 7 positions matching TRBD1. Germline V gives CDR1 LNHDA, CDR2 SQIVND (reference sequence). This CDR3 region has 13 residues. With 2 bases clipped from V and 4 bases from J, the junction kept 1 base outside the gene matches. CDR3 in amino acids: CASSIQGVTEAFF. In DNA, the CDR3 is TGTGCCAGTAGTATACAGGGGGTCACTGAAGCTTTCTTT. Based on the CDR3 plus reference TRBV19 and TRBJ1-1, the full variable domain is DGGITQSPKYLFRKEGQNVTLSCEQNLNHDAMYWYRQDPGQGLRLIYYSQIVNDFQKGDIAEGYSVSREKKESFPLTVTSAQKNPTAFYLCASSIQGVTEAFFGQGTRLTVV.

This chain links TRBV27 with TRBJ1-5; perhaps TRBD1 as D (5 bases). Germline-derived CDR1 and CDR2 are MNHEY and SMNVEV (reference sequence). This CDR3 has 16 amino acids. Trimming cost V 1 base and J 2 bases, with 12 bases left between them. The CDR3 reads CASSLYRGAGNQPQHF. For the CDR3, the DNA is TGTGCCAGCAGTTTATATAGGGGTGCTGGCAATCAGCCCCAGCATTTT.

The genes are TRBV5-1 and TRBJ2-1; possible D gene TRBD2, 5 bases. Germline V lookup: CDR1 SGHRS, CDR2 YFSETQ. The V and J ends lost 4 bases and 2 bases respectively, with 13 bases between them. The CDR3 spans 15 residues. Here the CDR3 reads CASSPDSEAYNEQFF. The CDR3 region has the DNA TGCGCCAGCAGCCCAGACTCGGAGGCCTACAATGAGCAGTTCTTC. Combining the CDR3 with reference TRBV5-1 and TRBJ2-1 gives the whole variable domain KAGVTQTPRYLIKTRGQQVTLSCSPISGHRSVSWYQQTPGQGLQFLFEYFSETQRNKGNFPGRFSGRQFSNSRSEMNVSTLELGDSALYLCASSPDSEAYNEQFFGPGTRLTVL.

The CDR3 here is CASSHRTFYGYTF. Here the CDR3 DNA reads TGTGCCAGCAGCCACCGGACCTTCTATGGCTACACCTTC. This chain joins TRBV6-5 and TRBJ1-2; D is uncertain. The CDR3 runs to 13 residues. Germline loops: CDR1 MNHEY, CDR2 SVGAGI. V lost 6 bases and J lost 4, with 12 bases in between.

This sequence joins TRBV27 and TRBJ1-1, with D unclear. Per the germline V gene, CDR1 is MNHEY and CDR2 is SMNVEV (reference sequence). V lost 6 bases to trimming and J lost 1 base, with 9 bases between them. CDR3 length equals 13 residues. CDR3 sequence (DNA): TGTGCCAGCAGGAACTACACGAACACTGAAGCTTTCTTT. Protein: CASRNYTNTEAFF.

This clone showed up just once. This rearrangement joins TRBV5-6 to TRBJ1-1; D remains unclear. The germline V gene encodes CDR1 SGHDT and CDR2 YYEEEE. This CDR3 has 13 amino acids. The V gene lost 0 bases and the J gene lost 0 bases, with 3 bases spanning the gap. Written as DNA, the CDR3 is TGTGCCAGCAGCTTGGGAATGAACACTGAAGCTTTCTTT. Its translation: CASSLGMNTEAFF.

The chain uses TRBV25-1 and TRBJ2-5, with 9 positions matching TRBD2. CDR3 size: 17 residues. Germline assignment: CDR1 MGHDK and CDR2 SYGVNS. The V gene end was trimmed by 6 bases and the J gene end by 2 bases; junction bases not matched to a gene: 13. As DNA, the CDR3 is TGTGCCAGCAGGGAAGAAAGGGCTAGCGGGAAGCAAGAGACCCAGTACTTC. Protein product: CASREERASGKQETQYF.

The chain combines TRBV20-1 with TRBJ2-3; D is undetermined. Germline CDR1 and CDR2: DFQATT and SNEGSKA (reference sequence). Trimming took 5 bases from V and 6 from J, leaving 9 bases between them. This CDR3 has 11 amino acids. CDR3 bases: TGCAGTGCTGTATTAAGGGATACGCAGTATTTT. Residues: CSAVLRDTQYF.

The chain combines TRBV2 with TRBJ2-3, with 7 nucleotides matching TRBD2. The germline V gene has CDR1 SNHLY and CDR2 FYNNEI. The length of the CDR3 is 17 residues. V lost 3 bases to trimming and J lost 2 bases; unmatched junction nucleotides: 11. In DNA form, the CDR3 reads TGTGCCAGCAGTGAGTTCAGGGAGGGCGGACTCACAGATACGCAGTATTTT. Translation: CASSEFREGGLTDTQYF.

V usage is TRBV2 and J usage is TRBJ1-4, with 7 bases fitting TRBD1. The germline V gene has CDR1 SNHLY and CDR2 FYNNEI. The CDR3 length is 17 residues. V gave up 4 bases and J gave up 6 bases; unmatched junction bases: 14. This chain's CDR3 is CASSVSDSRGSDEKLFF. In nucleotides, the CDR3 is TGTGCCAGCAGTGTTTCCGACTCCAGGGGGAGCGATGAAAAACTGTTTTTT.

The gene calls are TRBV2 and TRBJ2-7; D gene uncertain. This CDR3 is built from 13 residues. V lost 8 bases and J 4 bases, leaving 15 bases between the germline ends. CDR1 and CDR2 from the germline V gene are SNHLY and FYNNEI. The CDR3 is CASVPGTEYEQYF. The CDR3 region has the DNA TGTGCCAGCGTCCCGGGCACAGAGTACGAGCAGTACTTC.

This clone has just one count. The gene calls are TRBV2 and TRBJ2-3; D uncertain. This CDR3 is built from 13 residues. From germline, CDR1 is SNHLY and CDR2 FYNNEI. V shed 8 bases and J shed 1 base, with 10 bases lying between them. This CDR3 is CASHITRTDTQYF. CDR3 bases: TGTGCCAGCCACATAACCCGCACAGATACGCAGTATTTT.

The chain recombines TRBV29-1 with TRBJ2-5; tentative D call: TRBD2 (5 bases). Trimming took off 3 bases at V and 1 base at J, with 18 bases between the two ends. CDR1 SQVTM and CDR2 ANQGSEA come from the germline V gene. This CDR3 region has 16 residues. CDR3 nucleotides: TGCAGCGTTGAGGGTGGCGGAATGCGGGTCCAAGAGACCCAGTACTTC. Its translation: CSVEGGGMRVQETQYF.

This sequence joins TRBV2 and TRBJ2-3, with D perhaps matching TRBD2 (5 bases). Trimming pared 4 bases from V and 1 base from J, leaving 12 bases between. Germline V CDR1 and CDR2: SNHLY, FYNNEI. The CDR3 sequence is 15 residues long. In DNA form, the CDR3 reads TGTGCCAGCAGTGGAACAGAAGCGGGCACAGATACGCAGTATTTT. Its protein is CASSGTEAGTDTQYF.

The chain uses TRBV14 and TRBJ2-1; D possibly corresponds to TRBD2 (5 bases). V was shortened by 1 base and J by 5 bases, with 9 bases between the two germline ends. The germline CDR1 and CDR2 sequences are SGHDN and FVKESK. This CDR3 has 14 amino acids. In DNA, the CDR3 is TGTGCCAGCAGCCAAGTCCCGAGGGACAATGAGCAGTTCTTC. Translating it yields CASSQVPRDNEQFF.

Details on this clone: Only one base separates this from a far larger clonotype, so it likely reflects a read error. The rearrangement joins TRBV28 to TRBJ1-1; no clear D. The CDR3 is 12 amino acids. Germline values: CDR1 MDHEN, CDR2 SYDVKM. CDR3 DNA: TGTGCCAGTCAACTAATGAACACTGAATCTTTCTTT. It encodes CASQLMNTESFF.

The rearrangement uses TRBV25-1 and TRBJ2-1; 8 bases fit TRBD2. This CDR3 has 13 residues. Germline loops: CDR1 MGHDK, CDR2 SYGVNS. The V segment lost 3 bases and the J segment 16 bases; nucleotides outside the gene matches: 11. This CDR3 reads CASSDGYRAGVFF. The CDR3 DNA reads as TGTGCCAGCAGTGATGGCTACCGAGCGGGAGTTTTCTTC.

This clone was observed a few times. The rearrangement joins TRBV15 to TRBJ2-7, with D possibly being TRBD2 (5 bases). The germline CDR1 and CDR2 sequences are LNHNV and YYDKDF (reference sequence). Trimming pared 3 bases from V and 6 bases from J, leaving 12 bases between. The CDR3 length is 13 residues. The CDR3 loop is CATSSVLAPEQYF. The DNA of the CDR3 is TGTGCCACCAGCAGTGTTCTAGCCCCCGAGCAGTACTTC.

J is TRBJ2-7 and V is TRBV10-3; weak D call: TRBD2 (6 bases). CDR1 is ENHRY, CDR2 SYGVKD, per germline. V was trimmed by 2 bases and J by 4 bases, leaving 12 bases between them. CDR3 length equals 14 residues. The CDR3 reads CAISEVGSRYEQYF. CDR3 nucleotides: TGTGCCATCAGTGAGGTCGGGAGCAGGTACGAGCAGTACTTC.

This sequence joins TRBV19 and TRBJ2-1, with unresolved D. Germline V gene lookup returns CDR1 LNHDA and CDR2 SQIVND (reference sequence). Trimming stripped 3 bases from V and 10 bases from J, with 13 bases between. The CDR3 length is 13 residues. The CDR3 loop is CASSMYGWVEQFF. CDR3 coding DNA: TGTGCCAGTAGTATGTATGGTTGGGTAGAGCAGTTCTTC. Looking up the rest from reference TRBV19 and TRBJ2-1 gives the full variable domain: DGGITQSPKYLFRKEGQNVTLSCEQNLNHDAMYWYRQDPGQGLRLIYYSQIVNDFQKGDIAEGYSVSREKKESFPLTVTSAQKNPTAFYLCASSMYGWVEQFFGPGTRLTVL.

This chain uses TRBV10-1 with TRBJ2-7; 7 nucleotides agree with TRBD1. This CDR3 comprises 14 residues. Germline CDR1 WNHNN, CDR2 SYGVQD (reference sequence). Trimming cost V 3 bases and J 2 bases; bases outside gene matches: 4. The CDR3 loop is CASSETGETYEQYF. Here the CDR3 DNA reads TGCGCCAGCAGTGAAACAGGGGAAACCTACGAGCAGTACTTC.

This clone has a single count. The chain has TRBV28 and TRBJ2-7; D remains ambiguous. V was shortened by 3 bases and J by 2 bases, with 23 bases between the two germline ends. The CDR3 covers 18 residues. Germline values: CDR1 MDHEN, CDR2 SYDVKM. The CDR3 sequence: CASSFFNVAWMNPYEQYF. CDR3 bases: TGTGCCAGCAGTTTTTTTAACGTCGCGTGGATGAATCCCTACGAGCAGTACTTC.

The sample holds a few counts of this clone. The chain couples TRBV27 to TRBJ2-5, with D possibly matching TRBD1 (5 bases). Trimming shortened V by 6 bases and J by 1 base, and 15 bases separated the two germline ends. CDR3 length equals 15 residues. Germline CDR1 and CDR2: MNHEY and SMNVEV (reference sequence). For the CDR3, the DNA is TGTGCCAGCAGCCGCCTCCCGACAGTCCAAGAGACCCAGTACTTC. Translation gives CASSRLPTVQETQYF.

This clone has just a few counts. The V call is TRBV12-5, the J call TRBJ2-7; D remains unclear. The CDR3 has 13 amino acids. CDR1 is LGHNT and CDR2 is FRNRAP in the germline V gene. V lost 3 bases and J lost 1, with 7 bases in between. The CDR3 protein is CASGLDQSYEQYF. CDR3 bases: TGTGCTAGTGGTTTAGACCAATCCTACGAGCAGTACTTC.

In this sample, this clone turned up a few times. The CDR3 here is CASSFRTGGHEKLFF. Written as DNA, the CDR3 is TGTGCCAGCAGCTTTAGGACGGGGGGACACGAAAAACTGTTTTTT. The V call is TRBV13, the J call TRBJ1-4, with D maybe TRBD1 (6 bases). This CDR3 contains 15 residues. Germline V gene sequence: CDR1 PRHDT, CDR2 FYEKMQ (reference sequence). Trimming cost V 3 bases and J 8 bases, with 16 bases left between them.

The genes are TRBV18 and TRBJ2-7, with a tentative D call TRBD2 (7 bases). The V gene's germline CDR1 is KGHSH and CDR2 LQKENI. The CDR3 is made up of 16 amino acids. The germline V and J ends were trimmed by 2 bases and 4 bases, with 18 bases remaining between them. The CDR3 nucleotides read TGTGCCAGCTCACCAACGGGAGGATGGGGGCTTTACGAGCAGTACTTC. Encoded protein: CASSPTGGWGLYEQYF.

The CDR3 here is CASSSTSGGVTEAFF. CDR3 in DNA: TGTGCCAGCAGTTCGACTTCAGGGGGGGTCACTGAAGCTTTCTTT. The J gene is TRBJ1-1, the V gene TRBV27; 7 nucleotides match TRBD1. The CDR3 consists of 15 residues. The germline CDR1 and CDR2 sequences are MNHEY and SMNVEV (reference sequence). V gave up 4 bases and J gave up 4 bases; unmatched junction bases: 9.